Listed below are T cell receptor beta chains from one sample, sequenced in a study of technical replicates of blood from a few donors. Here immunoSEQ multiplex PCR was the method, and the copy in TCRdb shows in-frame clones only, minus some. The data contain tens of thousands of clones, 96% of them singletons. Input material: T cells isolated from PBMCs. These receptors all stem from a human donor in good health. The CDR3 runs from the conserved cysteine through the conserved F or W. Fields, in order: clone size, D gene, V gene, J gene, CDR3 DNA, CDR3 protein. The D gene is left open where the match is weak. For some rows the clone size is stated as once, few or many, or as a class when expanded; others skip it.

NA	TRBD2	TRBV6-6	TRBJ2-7	TGTGCCAGCAGATACGGGGGACTAGCGGGAGGGTACGAGCAGTACTTC	CASRYGGLAGGYEQYF
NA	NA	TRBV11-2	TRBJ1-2	TGTGCCAGCAGCTTAGAGTCGGACTATGGCTACACCTTC	CASSLESDYGYTF
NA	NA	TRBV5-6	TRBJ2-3	TGTGCCAGCAGCTTGGCGTGGGGGCGGGGCACAGATACGCAGTATTTT	CASSLAWGRGTDTQYF
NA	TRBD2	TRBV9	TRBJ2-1	TGTGCCAGCAGCGTAGCTCAAAGTACTAGCGGGTCCTCCTACAATGAGCAGTTCTTC	CASSVAQSTSGSSYNEQFF
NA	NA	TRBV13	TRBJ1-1	TGTGCCAGCAGCTGGGTCCAGGGGAACACTGAAGCTTTCTTT	CASSWVQGNTEAFF
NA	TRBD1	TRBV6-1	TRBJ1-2	TGTGCCAGCAGCGGGACAGGGGTCTTGGGCTACACCTTC	CASSGTGVLGYTF
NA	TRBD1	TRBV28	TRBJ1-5	TGTGCCAGCAGAGCCGACAGGGGCAACAGTCAGCCCCAGCATTTT	CASRADRGNSQPQHF
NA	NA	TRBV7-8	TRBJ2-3	TGTGCCAGCAGCTCTCGGAGGCGGGATAGCACAGATACGCAGTATTTT	CASSSRRRDSTDTQYF
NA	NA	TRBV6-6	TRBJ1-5	TGTGCCAGCAGTCCGGGTCAGCCCCAGCATTTT	CASSPGQPQHF
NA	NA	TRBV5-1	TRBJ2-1	TGCGCCAGCAGTCCTCTAGACAATGAGCAGTTCTTC	CASSPLDNEQFF
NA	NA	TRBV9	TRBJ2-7	TGTGCCAGCAGCGTAGAGGGTGCGGGCGCCGAGCAGTACTTC	CASSVEGAGAEQYF
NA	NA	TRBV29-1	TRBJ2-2	TGCAGCGTTGCGGGAAAAGGGAGCACCGGGGAGCTGTTTTTT	CSVAGKGSTGELFF
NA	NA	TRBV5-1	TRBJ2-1	TGCGCCAGCGGGTCGGAGAGCTCCTACAATGAGCAGTTCTTC	CASGSESSYNEQFF
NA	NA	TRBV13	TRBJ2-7	TGTGCCAGCAGCTTCCGCGAAACCTACGAGCAGTACTTC	CASSFRETYEQYF
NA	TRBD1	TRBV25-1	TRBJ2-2	TGTGCCAGCAGTGAGACAGGGGGCCTTGGCACCGGGGAGCTGTTTTTT	CASSETGGLGTGELFF
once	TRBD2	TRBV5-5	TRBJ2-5	TGTGCCAGCAGCTTGGGGACTAGCTGGGAGACCCAGTACTTC	CASSLGTSWETQYF
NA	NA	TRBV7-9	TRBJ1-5	TGTGCCAGCAGCCAGGGTGCAGGGTCGAGCCAGCCCCAGCATTTT	CASSQGAGSSQPQHF
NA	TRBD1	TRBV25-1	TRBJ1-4	TGTGCCAGCACAACAGGGGGCGATCAGGAAAAACTGTTTTTT	CASTTGGDQEKLFF
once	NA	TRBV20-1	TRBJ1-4	TGCAGTGGGACAGTCAATGAAAAACTGTTTTTT	CSGTVNEKLFF
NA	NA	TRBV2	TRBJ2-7	TGTGCCAGCAGCCAACAGGGATACTCCTACGAGCAGTACTTC	CASSQQGYSYEQYF
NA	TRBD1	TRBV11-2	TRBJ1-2	TGTGCCAGCAGCTTAACAGGGGGGAACTATGGCTACACCTTC	CASSLTGGNYGYTF
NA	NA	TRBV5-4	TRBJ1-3	TGTGCCAGCAGCCAGACCGGCAGGGGTGGATCTGGAAACACCATATATTTT	CASSQTGRGGSGNTIYF
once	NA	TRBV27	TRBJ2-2	TGTGCCAGCAGTTTATCGAGTACAGGGCGCGGCGGGGAGCTGTTTTTT	CASSLSSTGRGGELFF
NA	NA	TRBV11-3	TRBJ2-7	TGTGCCAGCAGCTTAGGGGGCCCTCTGGCGATACCTTCCTACGAGCAGTACTTC	CASSLGGPLAIPSYEQYF
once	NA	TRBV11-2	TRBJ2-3	TGTGCCAGCAGCACGATCAGGGGGGCCGGGGATACGCAGTATTTT	CASSTIRGAGDTQYF
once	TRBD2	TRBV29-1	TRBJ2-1	TGCAGCGTGGGACTAGCGGGACTGGAGTCCCAGTTCTTC	CSVGLAGLESQFF
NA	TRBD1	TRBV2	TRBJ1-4	TGTGCCAGCACCGGGACAGTGAATGAAAAACTGTTTTTT	CASTGTVNEKLFF
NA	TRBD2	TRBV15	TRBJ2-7	TGTGCCACCAGTCTAGGAACTAGCGGCTACGAGCAGTACTTC	CATSLGTSGYEQYF
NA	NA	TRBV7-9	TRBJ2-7	TGTGCCAGCAGCTTATCTTGGACAGATGGGTACGAGCAGTACTTC	CASSLSWTDGYEQYF
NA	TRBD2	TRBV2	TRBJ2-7	TGTGCCAGCAGTGAGGGACTAGCGGACTACGAGCAGTACTTC	CASSEGLADYEQYF
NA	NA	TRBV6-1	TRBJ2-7	TGTGCCGTAGGGGCAGCCCCCTCCTACGAGCAGTACTTC	CAVGAAPSYEQYF
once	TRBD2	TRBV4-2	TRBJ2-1	TGTGCCAGCAGCCCCTCCTCGTTGCGGGAGTTTGGTGAGCAGTTCTTC	CASSPSSLREFGEQFF
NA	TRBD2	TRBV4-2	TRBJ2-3	TGTGCCAGCAGCCCCCGACTAGCGGGAGGCACAGATACGCAGTATTTT	CASSPRLAGGTDTQYF
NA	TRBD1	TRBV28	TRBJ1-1	TGTGCCAGCAGTTCTGGACAGGGAGACCTTAGGGACACTGAAGCTTTCTTT	CASSSGQGDLRDTEAFF
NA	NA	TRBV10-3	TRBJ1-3	TGTGCCATCAGTGATCACCAGGATGCTGGAAACACCATATATTTT	CAISDHQDAGNTIYF
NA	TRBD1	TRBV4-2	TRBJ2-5	TGTGCCAGCAGCCCGGACAGGGAACAAGAGACCCAGTACTTC	CASSPDREQETQYF
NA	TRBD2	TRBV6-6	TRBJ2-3	TGTGCCAGCAGAGGACTAGGTCCAGATACGCAGTATTTT	CASRGLGPDTQYF
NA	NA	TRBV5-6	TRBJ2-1	TGTGCCAGCAGCCTTCAGGGGAGCCTTGAGGATGAGCAGTTCTTC	CASSLQGSLEDEQFF
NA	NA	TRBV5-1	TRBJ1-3	TGCGCCAGCAGCCAAGCGGGCGAAAACACCATATATTTT	CASSQAGENTIYF
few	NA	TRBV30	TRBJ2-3	TGTGCCTGGAGGGTGGGGATCGGGGGCACAGATACGCAGTATTTT	CAWRVGIGGTDTQYF
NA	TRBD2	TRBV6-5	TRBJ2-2	TGTGCCAGCAGTGGCGGGAGGTACACCGGGGAGCTGTTTTTT	CASSGGRYTGELFF
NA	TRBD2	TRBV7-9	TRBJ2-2	TGTGCCAGCAGCTGGGGGGGAGGCCAGGGAGCAGAGGAGCTGTTTTTT	CASSWGGGQGAEELFF
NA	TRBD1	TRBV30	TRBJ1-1	TGTGCCTGGAGTGTACTTACAGGGGAGACTGAAGCTTTCTTT	CAWSVLTGETEAFF
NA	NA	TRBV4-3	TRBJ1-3	TGCGCCAGCAGCCAAGAAGAAATCACAGGGCGTGCTGGAAACACCATATATTTT	CASSQEEITGRAGNTIYF
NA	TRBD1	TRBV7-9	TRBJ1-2	TGTGCCAGCAGCAGGGACAGGGATGAAGGCTACACCTTC	CASSRDRDEGYTF
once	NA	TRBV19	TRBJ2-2	TGTGCAGCCATGGACAGTAACACCGGGGAGCTGTTTTTT	CAAMDSNTGELFF
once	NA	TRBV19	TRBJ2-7	TGTGCCAGTGACGACAGGCGAGGGAGGCAGTACTTC	CASDDRRGRQYF